This record concerns one T cell receptor (beta chain) sequence. Its antigen is not identified. This sample includes further DNA sequences coding for the same CDR3. The sample belongs to a study of T cell responses to AZD1222 COVID-19 vaccine. General study points: Seropositive status at baseline applied to only a handful of AZD1222 recipients. Spike-wide vaccine-associated CD4 TCRs dominated at 160-218 and 743-854. The sample set comprised mostly white British donors with more females, and clonal diversity was possibly underestimated.

This CDR3 region has 14 residues. In germline, CDR1 is LNHDA, CDR2 SQIVND (reference sequence). V dropped 5 bases and J dropped 1 base, with 11 bases sitting between them. Measured with immunoSEQ multiplex PCR; TCRdb has only the in-frame clones, and not every one. The data contain about 120,000 clones, around 90% of them singletons. Second doses were pooled across both intervals (about 4 or about 12 weeks). This sample comprised peripheral blood, obtained 28 days after the second AZD1222 dose. The chain uses TRBV19 and TRBJ1-1; D is unresolved. The source is an adult who received the AZD1222 COVID-19 vaccine. The CDR3 loop is CASSPTGRNTEAFF. As DNA, the CDR3 is TGTGCCAGTAGTCCAACCGGTCGGAACACTGAAGCTTTCTTT.